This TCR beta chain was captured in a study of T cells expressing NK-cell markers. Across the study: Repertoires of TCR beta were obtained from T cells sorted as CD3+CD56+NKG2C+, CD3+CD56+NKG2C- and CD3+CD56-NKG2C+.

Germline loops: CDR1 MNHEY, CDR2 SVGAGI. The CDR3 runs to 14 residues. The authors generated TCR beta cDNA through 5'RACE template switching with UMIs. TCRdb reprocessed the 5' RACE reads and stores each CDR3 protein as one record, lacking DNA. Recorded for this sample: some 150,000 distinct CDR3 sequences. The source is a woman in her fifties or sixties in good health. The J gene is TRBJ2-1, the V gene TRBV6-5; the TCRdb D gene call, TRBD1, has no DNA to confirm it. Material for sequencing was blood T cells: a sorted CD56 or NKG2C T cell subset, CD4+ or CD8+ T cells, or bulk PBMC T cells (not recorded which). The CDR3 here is CASSYGSGAYEQFF.